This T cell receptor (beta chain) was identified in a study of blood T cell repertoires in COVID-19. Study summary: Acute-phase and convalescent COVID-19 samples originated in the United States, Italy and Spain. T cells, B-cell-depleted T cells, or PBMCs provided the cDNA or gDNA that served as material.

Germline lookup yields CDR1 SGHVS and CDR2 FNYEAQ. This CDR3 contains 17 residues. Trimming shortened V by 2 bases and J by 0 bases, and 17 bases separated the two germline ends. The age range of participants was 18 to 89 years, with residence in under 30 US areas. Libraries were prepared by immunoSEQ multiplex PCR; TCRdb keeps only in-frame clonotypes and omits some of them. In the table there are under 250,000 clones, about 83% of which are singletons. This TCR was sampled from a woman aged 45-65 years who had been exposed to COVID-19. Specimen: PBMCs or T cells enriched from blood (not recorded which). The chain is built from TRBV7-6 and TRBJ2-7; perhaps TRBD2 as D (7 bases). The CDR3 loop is CASSLFPRGASSYEQYF. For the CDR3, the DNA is TGTGCCAGCAGCTTATTTCCTCGGGGGGCTTCCTCCTACGAGCAGTACTTC.